This T cell receptor beta chain was captured by sequencing in a study of cytomegalovirus exposure and HLA in healthy donors. Study-level results: One variant, a missense change in DCLRE1C, was linked in a later analysis to TCR beta V- and J-gene trimming. DRB1 showed the most TCR associations and HLA-C the fewest in a later analysis, as rates varied by HLA locus.

Trimming cost V 7 bases and J 0 bases, with 12 bases left between them. CDR1 SEHNR and CDR2 FQNEAQ come from the germline V gene (reference sequence). The CDR3 has 14 amino acids. This clone was seen a handful of times. Its antigen is currently unknown. The PCR made use of 60 Vbeta and 13 Jbeta primers. This table comes from immunoSEQ multiplex PCR, and its TCRdb copy is limited to in-frame clones, with some not included. The sample lists tens of thousands of clones, roughly 84% occurring once. Material: PBMCs. The rearrangement joins TRBV7-9 to TRBJ1-2; TRBD1 might be the D (6 bases). This receptor was taken from a man aged 18 to 30 in good health and CMV-seronegative. Written as DNA, the CDR3 is TGTGCCAGCAACCCGACAGGAGCTAACTATGGCTACACCTTC. This translates into CASNPTGANYGYTF.